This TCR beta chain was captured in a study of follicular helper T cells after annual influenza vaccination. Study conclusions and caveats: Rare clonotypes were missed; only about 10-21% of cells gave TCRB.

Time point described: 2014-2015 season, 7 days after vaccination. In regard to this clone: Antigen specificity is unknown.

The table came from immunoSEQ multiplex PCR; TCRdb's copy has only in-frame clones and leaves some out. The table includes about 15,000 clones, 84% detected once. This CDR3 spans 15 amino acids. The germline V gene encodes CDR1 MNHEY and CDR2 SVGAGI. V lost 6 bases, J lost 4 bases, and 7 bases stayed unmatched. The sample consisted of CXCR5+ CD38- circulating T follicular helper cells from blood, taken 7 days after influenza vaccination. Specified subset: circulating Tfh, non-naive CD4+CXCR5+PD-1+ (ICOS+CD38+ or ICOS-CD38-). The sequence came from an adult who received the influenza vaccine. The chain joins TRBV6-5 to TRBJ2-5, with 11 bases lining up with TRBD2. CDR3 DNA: TGTGCCAGCAGACTTAGCGGGAGGGTTTCAGAGACCCAGTACTTC. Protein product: CASRLSGRVSETQYF.